This T cell receptor beta chain was found in a study of immune characterization of retroperitoneal liposarcoma (dated by TCRdb to between 2018 and 2020). As to this clonotype: Its antigen target is currently unknown. Sequence at one end of the junction differs from germline and may be a read error.

Library preparation employed PCR. Sequenced on a NextSeq 500. TCRdb trimmed public reads at Q25 via fastp, called clones via MiXCR and kept in-frame beta chains. Identical CDR3 protein sequences are pooled into one entry, listed with their most common genes and DNA. The sample includes thousands of distinct CDR3 sequences, with around 45% observed a single time. In total, the top ten clones hold less than 55% of the sample. The CDR3 spans 15 residues, from the cysteine through the phenylalanine. Left in the record is the CDR3 DNA by itself, 45 bases read in frame from the first base. Material: tumor tissue. The TCR comes from a male donor with retroperitoneal liposarcoma. The V and J genes are TRBV12-3 or TRBV12-4 and TRBJ2-3; 7 middle bases align to TRBD2. The DNA sequence is as follows: TGTGCCAGCAGTTTATGGGGGGGATACACAGATACACAGTATTTT. It translates to CASSLWGGYTDTQYF.